The clone carrying this T cell receptor beta chain was seen a few times. Methods used by the authors: For nucleated cells, counts were estimated from reference gene primer amplification. Some clones are missing from TCRdb's copy, which holds only in-frame ones; the method was immunoSEQ multiplex PCR. V and J calls plus clone size are reproduced from that table; the DNA served to infer D and trimming. Here the sample spans about 270,000 clones, about nine tenths being singletons. V lost 3 bases, J lost 5 bases, and 6 bases stayed unmatched. The CDR3 totals 15 residues. Germline assignment: CDR1 WNHNN and CDR2 SYGVQD (reference sequence). The sample is drawn from a study of blood T cell repertoires in COVID-19. Study-level background: Researchers got acute and convalescent COVID-19 samples from the United States, Italy and Spain.

The sequencing input was peripheral blood. The TCR was taken from a man aged 50-60 years with acute or convalescent COVID-19. This chain uses TRBV10-1 with TRBJ2-3, with 9 bases matching TRBD2. Written as DNA, the CDR3 is TGCGCCAGCAGTGAAGATAGCGGGAGCTTAGATACGCAGTATTTT. It yields the protein CASSEDSGSLDTQYF.